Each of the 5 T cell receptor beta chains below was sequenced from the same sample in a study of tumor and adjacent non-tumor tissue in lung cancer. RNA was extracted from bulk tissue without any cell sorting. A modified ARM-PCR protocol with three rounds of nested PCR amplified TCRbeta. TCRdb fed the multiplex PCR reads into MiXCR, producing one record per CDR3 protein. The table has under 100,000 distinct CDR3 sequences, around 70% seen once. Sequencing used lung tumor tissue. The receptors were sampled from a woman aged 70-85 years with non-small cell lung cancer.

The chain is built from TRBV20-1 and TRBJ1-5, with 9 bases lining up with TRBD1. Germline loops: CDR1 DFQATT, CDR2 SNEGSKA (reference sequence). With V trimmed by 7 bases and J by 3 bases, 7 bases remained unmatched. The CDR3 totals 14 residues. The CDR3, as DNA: TGCAGTGGAACCGGGACAGGGCCCAATCAGCCCCAGCATTTT. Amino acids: CSGTGTGPNQPQHF.

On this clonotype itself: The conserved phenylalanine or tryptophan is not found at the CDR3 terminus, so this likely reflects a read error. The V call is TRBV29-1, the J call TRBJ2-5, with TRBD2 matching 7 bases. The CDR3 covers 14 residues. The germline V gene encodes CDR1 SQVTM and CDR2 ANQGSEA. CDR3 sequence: CSVDARAGEETQYS. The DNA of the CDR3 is TGTAGCGTTGACGCGCGGGCGGGAGAGGAGACCCAGTACTCC.

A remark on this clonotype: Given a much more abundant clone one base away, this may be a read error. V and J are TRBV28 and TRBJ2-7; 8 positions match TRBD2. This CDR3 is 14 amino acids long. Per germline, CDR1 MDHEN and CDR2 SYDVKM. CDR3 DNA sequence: TGTGCCAGCAGCCGGGGGGGCTCCTCCTACGGGCAGTACTTC. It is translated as CASSRGGSSYGQYF.

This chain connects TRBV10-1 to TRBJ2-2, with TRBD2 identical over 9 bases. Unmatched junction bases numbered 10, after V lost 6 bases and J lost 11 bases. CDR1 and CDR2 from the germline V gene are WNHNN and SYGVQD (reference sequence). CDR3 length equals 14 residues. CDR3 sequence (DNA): TGCGCCAGCAGCGTAGCGGGGGTCGCCAGTGAGCTGTTTTTT. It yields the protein CASSVAGVASELFF.

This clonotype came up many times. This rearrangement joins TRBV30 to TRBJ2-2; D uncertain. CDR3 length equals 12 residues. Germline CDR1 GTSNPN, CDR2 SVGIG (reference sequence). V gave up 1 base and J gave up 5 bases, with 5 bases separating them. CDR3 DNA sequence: TGTGCCTGGAGTGAGGTAACCGGGGAGCTGTTTTTT. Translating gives CAWSEVTGELFF. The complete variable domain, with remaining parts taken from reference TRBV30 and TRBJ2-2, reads SQTIHQWPATLVQPVGSPLSLECTVEGTSNPNLYWYRQAAGRGLQLLFYSVGIGQISSEVPQNLSASRPQDRQFILSSKKLLLSDSGFYLCAWSEVTGELFFGEGSRLTVL.